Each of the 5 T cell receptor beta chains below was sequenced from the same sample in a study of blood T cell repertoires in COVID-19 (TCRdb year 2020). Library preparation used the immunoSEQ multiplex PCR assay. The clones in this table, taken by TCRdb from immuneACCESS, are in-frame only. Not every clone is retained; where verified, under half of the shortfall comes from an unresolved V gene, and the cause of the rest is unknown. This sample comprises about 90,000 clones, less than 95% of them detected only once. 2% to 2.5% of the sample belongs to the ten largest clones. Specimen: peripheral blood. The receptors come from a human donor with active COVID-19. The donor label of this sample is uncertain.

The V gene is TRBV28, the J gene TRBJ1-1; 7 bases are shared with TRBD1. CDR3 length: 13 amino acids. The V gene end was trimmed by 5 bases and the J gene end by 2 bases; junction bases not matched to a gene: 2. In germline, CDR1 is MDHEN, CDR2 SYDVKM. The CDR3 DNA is TGTGCCAGCAGTCGACAGGGCAACACTGAAGCTTTCTTT. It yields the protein CASSRQGNTEAFF.

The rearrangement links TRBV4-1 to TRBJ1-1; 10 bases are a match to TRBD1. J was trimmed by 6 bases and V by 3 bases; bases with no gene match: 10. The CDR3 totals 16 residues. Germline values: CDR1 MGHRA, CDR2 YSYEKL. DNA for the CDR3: TGCGCCAGCAGCCAGGAGGGACAGGGGATAGGAGCTGAAGCTTTCTTT. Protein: CASSQEGQGIGAEAFF.

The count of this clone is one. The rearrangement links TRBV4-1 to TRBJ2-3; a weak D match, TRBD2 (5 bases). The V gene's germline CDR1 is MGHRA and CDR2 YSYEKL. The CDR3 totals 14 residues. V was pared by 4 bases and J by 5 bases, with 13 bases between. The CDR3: CASSLSRGLDTQYF. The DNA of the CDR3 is TGCGCCAGCAGCCTGTCACGGGGTCTAGATACGCAGTATTTT.

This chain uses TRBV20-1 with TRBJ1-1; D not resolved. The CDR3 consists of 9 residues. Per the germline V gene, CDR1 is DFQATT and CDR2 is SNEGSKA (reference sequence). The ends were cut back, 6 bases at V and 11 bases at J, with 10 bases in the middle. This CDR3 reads CSATRLAFF. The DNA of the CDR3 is TGCAGTGCCACGCGGTTGGCTTTCTTT.

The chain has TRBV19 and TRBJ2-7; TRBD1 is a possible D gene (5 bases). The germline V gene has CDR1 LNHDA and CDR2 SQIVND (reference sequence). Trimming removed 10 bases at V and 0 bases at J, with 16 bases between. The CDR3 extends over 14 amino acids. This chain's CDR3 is CATTNRRDSYEQYF. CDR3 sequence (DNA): TGTGCCACTACCAACAGGCGAGACTCCTACGAGCAGTACTTC.